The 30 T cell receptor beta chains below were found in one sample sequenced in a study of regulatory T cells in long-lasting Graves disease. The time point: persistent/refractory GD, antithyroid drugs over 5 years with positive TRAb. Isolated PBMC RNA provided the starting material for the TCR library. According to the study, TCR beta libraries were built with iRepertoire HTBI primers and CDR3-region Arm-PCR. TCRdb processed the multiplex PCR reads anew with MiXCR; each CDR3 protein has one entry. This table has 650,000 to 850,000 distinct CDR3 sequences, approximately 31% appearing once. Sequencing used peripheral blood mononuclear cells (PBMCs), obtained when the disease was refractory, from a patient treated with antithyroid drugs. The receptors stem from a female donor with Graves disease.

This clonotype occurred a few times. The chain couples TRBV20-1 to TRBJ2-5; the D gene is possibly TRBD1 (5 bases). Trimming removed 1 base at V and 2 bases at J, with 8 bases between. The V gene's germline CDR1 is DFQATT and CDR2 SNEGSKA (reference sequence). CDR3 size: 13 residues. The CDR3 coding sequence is TGCAGTGCTAGAGGGGGCGCACAAGAGACCCAGTACTTC. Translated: CSARGGAQETQYF.

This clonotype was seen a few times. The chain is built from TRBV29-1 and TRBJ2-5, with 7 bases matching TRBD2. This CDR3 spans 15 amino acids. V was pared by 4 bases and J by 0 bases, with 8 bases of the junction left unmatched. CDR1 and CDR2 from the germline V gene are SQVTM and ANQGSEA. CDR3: CSVGPSGAYQETQYF. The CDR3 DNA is TGCAGCGTTGGTCCTAGCGGTGCGTACCAAGAGACCCAGTACTTC.

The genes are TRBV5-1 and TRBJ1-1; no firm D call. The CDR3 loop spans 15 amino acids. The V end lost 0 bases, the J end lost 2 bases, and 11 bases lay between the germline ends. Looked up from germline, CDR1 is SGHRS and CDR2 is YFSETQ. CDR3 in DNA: TGCGCCAGCAGCTTGGAGATTGGGAGTAACACTGAAGCTTTCTTT. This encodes CASSLEIGSNTEAFF.

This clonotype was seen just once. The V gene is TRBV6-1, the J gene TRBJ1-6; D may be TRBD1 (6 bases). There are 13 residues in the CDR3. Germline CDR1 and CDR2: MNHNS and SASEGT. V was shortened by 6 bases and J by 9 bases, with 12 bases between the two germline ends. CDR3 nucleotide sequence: TGTGCCAGCAGAAACCGGGACACTTCACCCCTCCACTTT. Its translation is CASRNRDTSPLHF.

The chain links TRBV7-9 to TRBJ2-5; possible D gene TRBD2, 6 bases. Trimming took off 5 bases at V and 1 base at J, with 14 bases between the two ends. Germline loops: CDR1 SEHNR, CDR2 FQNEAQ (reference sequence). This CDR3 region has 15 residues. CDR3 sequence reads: CASSEDGGSQETQYF. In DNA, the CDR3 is TGTGCCAGCAGCGAGGATGGGGGGTCCCAAGAGACCCAGTACTTC.

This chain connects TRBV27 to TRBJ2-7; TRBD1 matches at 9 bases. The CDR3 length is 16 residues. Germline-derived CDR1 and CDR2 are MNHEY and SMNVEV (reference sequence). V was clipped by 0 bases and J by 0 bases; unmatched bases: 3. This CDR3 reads CASSLSPTGGSYEQYF. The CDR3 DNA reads TGTGCCAGCAGTTTATCGCCGACAGGGGGCTCCTACGAGCAGTACTTC.

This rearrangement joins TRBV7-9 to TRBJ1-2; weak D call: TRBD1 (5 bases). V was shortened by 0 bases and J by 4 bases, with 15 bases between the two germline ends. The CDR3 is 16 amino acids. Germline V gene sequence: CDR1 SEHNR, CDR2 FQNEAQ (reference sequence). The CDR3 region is CASSLASAGYGYGYTF. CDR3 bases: TGTGCCAGCAGCTTAGCGTCGGCAGGGTACGGCTATGGCTACACCTTC.

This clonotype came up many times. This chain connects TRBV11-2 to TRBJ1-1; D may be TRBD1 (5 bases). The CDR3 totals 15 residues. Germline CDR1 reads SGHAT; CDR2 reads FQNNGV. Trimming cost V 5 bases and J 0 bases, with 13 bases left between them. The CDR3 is CASSNNRNLNTEAFF. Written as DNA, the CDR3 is TGTGCCAGCAGCAATAACAGGAATTTGAACACTGAAGCTTTCTTT.

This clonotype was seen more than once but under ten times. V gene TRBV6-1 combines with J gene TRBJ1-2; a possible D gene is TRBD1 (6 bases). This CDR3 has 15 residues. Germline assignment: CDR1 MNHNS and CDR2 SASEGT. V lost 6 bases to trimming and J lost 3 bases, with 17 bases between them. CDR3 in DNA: TGTGCCAGCAGGGGGGCCGGGACCTCGGACTATGGCTACACCTTC. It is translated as CASRGAGTSDYGYTF.

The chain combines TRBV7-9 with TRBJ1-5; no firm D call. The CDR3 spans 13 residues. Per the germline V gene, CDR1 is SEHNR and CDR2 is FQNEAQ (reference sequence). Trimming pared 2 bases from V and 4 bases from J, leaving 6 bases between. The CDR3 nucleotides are TGTGCCAGCAGCTTAAGCTGGAATCAGCCCCAGCATTTT. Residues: CASSLSWNQPQHF.

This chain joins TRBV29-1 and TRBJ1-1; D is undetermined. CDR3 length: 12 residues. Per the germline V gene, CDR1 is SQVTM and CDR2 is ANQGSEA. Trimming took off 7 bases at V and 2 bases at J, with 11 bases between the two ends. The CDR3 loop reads CSAGPGNTEAFF. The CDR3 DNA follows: TGCAGCGCAGGCCCCGGCAACACTGAAGCTTTCTTT.

The CDR3 bases are TGTGCCAGCAGCCAGTGGTCCCTAAGCACAGATACGCAGTATTTT. This translates into CASSQWSLSTDTQYF. V gene TRBV9 combines with J gene TRBJ2-3; D is undetermined. V shed 4 bases and J shed 0 bases, with 12 bases lying between them. The germline CDR1 and CDR2 sequences are SGDLS and YYNGEE. The CDR3 sequence is 15 residues long.

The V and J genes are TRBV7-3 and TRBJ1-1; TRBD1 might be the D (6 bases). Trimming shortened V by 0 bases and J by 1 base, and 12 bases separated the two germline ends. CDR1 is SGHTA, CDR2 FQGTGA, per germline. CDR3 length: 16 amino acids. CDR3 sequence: CASSLTRGQGNTEAFF. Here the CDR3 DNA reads TGTGCCAGCAGCTTAACGAGGGGACAAGGGAACACTGAAGCTTTCTTT.

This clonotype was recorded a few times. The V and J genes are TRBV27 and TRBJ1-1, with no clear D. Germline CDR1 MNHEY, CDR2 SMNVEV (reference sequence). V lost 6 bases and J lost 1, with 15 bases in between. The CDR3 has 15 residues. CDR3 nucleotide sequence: TGTGCCAGCAGCCTGAACCGTTTAGGGAACACTGAAGCTTTCTTT. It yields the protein CASSLNRLGNTEAFF.

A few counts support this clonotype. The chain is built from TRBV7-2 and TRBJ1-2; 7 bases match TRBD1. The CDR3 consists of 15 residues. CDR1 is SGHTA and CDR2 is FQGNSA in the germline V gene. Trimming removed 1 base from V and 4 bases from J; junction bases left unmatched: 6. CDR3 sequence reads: CASSLVGTEIYGYTF. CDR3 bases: TGTGCCAGCAGCTTAGTCGGGACAGAGATCTATGGCTACACCTTC. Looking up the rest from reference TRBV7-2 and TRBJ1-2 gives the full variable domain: GAGVSQSPSNKVTEKGKDVELRCDPISGHTALYWYRQSLGQGLEFLIYFQGNSAPDKSGLPSDRFSAERTGGSVSTLTIQRTQQEDSAVYLCASSLVGTEIYGYTFGSGTRLTVV.

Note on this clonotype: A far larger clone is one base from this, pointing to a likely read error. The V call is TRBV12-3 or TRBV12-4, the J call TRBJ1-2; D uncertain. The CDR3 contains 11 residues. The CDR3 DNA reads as TGTGCCAGCAGTTCGGGTTATGGCCACACCTTC. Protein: CASSSGYGHTF.

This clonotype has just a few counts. The CDR3 DNA reads TGTGCCAGCAGCGTCCAGACCGCCACCGGGACAGGGGGTGAAAAACTGTTTTTT. Protein: CASSVQTATGTGGEKLFF. The chain recombines TRBV9 with TRBJ1-4; 11 bases fit TRBD1. Germline CDR1 SGDLS, CDR2 YYNGEE. J gave up 7 bases and V 2 bases, and 13 bases lay outside the gene matches. This CDR3 spans 18 amino acids.

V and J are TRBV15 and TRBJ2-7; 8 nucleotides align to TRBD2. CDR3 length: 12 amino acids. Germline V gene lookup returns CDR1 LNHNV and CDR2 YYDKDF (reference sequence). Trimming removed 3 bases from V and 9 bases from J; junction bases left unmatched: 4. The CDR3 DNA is TGTGCCACCAGCAGGACGGCGGGGGGGCAGTACTTC. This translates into CATSRTAGGQYF.

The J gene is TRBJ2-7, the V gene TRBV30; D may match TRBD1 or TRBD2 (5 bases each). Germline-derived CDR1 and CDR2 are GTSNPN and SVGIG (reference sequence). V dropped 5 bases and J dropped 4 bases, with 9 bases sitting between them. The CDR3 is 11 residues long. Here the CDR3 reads CAWGGQYEQYF. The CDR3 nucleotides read TGTGCCTGGGGGGGTCAGTACGAGCAGTACTTC.

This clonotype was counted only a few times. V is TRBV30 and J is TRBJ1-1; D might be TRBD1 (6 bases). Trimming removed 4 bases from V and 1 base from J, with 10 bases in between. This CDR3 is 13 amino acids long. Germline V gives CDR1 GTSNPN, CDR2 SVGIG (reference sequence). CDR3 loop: CAWKKQGNTEAFF. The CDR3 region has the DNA TGTGCCTGGAAGAAACAGGGGAACACTGAAGCTTTCTTT.

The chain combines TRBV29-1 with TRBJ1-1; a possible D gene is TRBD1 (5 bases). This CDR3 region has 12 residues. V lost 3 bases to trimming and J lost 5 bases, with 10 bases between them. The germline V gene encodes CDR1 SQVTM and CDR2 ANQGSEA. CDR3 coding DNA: TGCAGCGTTGAGGGGGATGGGACTGAAGCTTTCTTT. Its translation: CSVEGDGTEAFF.

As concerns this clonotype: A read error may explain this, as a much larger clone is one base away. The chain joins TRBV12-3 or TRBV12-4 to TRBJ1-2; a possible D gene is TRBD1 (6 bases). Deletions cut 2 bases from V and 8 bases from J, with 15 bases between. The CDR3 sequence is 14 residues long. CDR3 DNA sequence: TGTGCCAGCAGTTTACGGACAGATGTATGGGGCTACACCTTC. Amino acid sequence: CASSLRTDVWGYTF.

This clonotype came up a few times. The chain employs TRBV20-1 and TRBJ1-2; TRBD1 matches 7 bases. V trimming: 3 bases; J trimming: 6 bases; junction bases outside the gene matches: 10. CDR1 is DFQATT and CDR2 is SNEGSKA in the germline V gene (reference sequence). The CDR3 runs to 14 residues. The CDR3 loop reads CSARFFTGVHGYTF. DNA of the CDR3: TGCAGTGCTAGGTTCTTTACAGGGGTTCATGGCTACACCTTC.

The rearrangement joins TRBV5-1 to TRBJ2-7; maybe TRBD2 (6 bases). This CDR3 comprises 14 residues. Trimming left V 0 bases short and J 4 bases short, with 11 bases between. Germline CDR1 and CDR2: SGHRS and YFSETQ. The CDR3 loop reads CASSLALADYEQYF. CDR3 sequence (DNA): TGCGCCAGCAGCTTGGCCTTAGCGGATTACGAGCAGTACTTC. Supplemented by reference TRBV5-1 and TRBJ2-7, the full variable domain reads KAGVTQTPRYLIKTRGQQVTLSCSPISGHRSVSWYQQTPGQGLQFLFEYFSETQRNKGNFPGRFSGRQFSNSRSEMNVSTLELGDSALYLCASSLALADYEQYFGPGTRLTVT.

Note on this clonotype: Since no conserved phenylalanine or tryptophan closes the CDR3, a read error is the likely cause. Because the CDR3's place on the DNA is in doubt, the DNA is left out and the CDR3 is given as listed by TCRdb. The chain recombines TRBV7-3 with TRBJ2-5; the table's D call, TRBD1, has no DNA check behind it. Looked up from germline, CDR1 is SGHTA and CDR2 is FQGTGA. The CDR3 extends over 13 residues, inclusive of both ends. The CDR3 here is CASSPRGGPEGDI.

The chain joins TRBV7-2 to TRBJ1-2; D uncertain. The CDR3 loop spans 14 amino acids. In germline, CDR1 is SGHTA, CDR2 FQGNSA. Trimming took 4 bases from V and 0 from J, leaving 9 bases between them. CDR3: CASSSRGANYGYTF. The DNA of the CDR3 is TGTGCCAGCAGCTCCCGTGGCGCTAACTATGGCTACACCTTC.

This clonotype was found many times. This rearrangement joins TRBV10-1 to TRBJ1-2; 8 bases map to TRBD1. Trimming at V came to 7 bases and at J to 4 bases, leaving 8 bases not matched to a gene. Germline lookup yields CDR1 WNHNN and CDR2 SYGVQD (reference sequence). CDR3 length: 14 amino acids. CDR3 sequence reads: CASTMDREAYGYTF. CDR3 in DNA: TGCGCCAGCACTATGGACAGGGAAGCCTATGGCTACACCTTC.

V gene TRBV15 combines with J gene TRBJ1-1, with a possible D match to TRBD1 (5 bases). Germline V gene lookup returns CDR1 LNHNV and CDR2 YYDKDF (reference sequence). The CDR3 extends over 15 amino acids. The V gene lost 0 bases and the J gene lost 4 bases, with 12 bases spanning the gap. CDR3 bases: TGTGCCACCAGCAGAGATCGGGGCCTCGCCACTGAAGCTTTCTTT. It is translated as CATSRDRGLATEAFF. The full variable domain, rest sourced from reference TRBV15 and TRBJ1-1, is DAMVIQNPRYQVTQFGKPVTLSCSQTLNHNVMYWYQQKSSQAPKLLFHYYDKDFNNEADTPDNFQSRRPNTSFCFLDIRSPGLGDTAMYLCATSRDRGLATEAFFGQGTRLTVV.

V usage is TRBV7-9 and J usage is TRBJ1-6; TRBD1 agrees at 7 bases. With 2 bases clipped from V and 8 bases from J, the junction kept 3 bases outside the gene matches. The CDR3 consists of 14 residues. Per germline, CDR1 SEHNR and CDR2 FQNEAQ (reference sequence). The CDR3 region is CASSLLGGDSPLHF. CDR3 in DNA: TGTGCCAGCAGCTTACTAGGGGGCGATTCACCCCTCCACTTT.

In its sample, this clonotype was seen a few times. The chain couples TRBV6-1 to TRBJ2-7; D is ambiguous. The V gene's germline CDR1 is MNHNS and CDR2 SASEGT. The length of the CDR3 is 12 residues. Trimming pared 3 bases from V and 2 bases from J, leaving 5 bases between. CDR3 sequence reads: CASSDITYEQYF. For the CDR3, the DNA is TGTGCCAGCAGTGACATTACCTACGAGCAGTACTTC.